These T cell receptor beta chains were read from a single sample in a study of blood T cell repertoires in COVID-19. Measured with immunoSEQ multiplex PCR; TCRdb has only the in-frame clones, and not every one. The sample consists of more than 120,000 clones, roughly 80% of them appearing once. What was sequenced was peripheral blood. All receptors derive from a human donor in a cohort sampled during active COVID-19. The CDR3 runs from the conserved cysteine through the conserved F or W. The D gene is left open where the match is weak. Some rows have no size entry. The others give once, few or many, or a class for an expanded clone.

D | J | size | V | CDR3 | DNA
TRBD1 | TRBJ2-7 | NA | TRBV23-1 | CASNETGSIPYEQYF | TGCGCCAGTAACGAGACAGGGAGTATACCCTACGAGCAGTACTTC
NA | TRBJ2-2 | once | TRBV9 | CASEGGAPGTGELFF | TGTGCCAGCGAGGGGGGGGCCCCTGGGACCGGGGAGCTGTTTTTT
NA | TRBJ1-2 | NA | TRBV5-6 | CASSPYGGGLYGYTF | TGTGCCAGCAGCCCCTATGGGGGCGGCCTCTATGGCTACACCTTC
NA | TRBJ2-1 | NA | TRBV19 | CASSITSWDYNEQFF | TGTGCCAGTAGTATTACTAGCTGGGACTACAATGAGCAGTTCTTC
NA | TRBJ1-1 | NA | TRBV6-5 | CASRVDGSTEAFF | TGTGCCAGCAGAGTTGATGGGAGCACTGAAGCTTTCTTT
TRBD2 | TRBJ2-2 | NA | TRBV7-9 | CASSLLRETGELFF | TGTGCCAGCAGCTTATTGCGGGAGACCGGGGAGCTGTTTTTT
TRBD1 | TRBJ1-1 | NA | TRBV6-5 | CASTESGGGTEAFF | TGTGCCAGCACCGAGTCAGGGGGAGGTACTGAAGCTTTCTTT
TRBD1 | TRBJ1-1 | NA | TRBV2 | CASSEALRTGGLAFF | TGTGCCAGCAGTGAAGCGCTTCGGACAGGGGGTTTGGCTTTCTTT
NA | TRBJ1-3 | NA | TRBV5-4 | CASSGQGSGNTIYF | TGTGCCAGCAGCGGCCAGGGGAGCGGAAACACCATATATTTT
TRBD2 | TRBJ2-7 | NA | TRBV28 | CASTSPGGPAYEQYF | TGTGCCAGCACCTCTCCGGGGGGGCCCGCGTACGAGCAGTACTTC
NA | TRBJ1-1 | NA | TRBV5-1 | CASSLARENTEAFF | TGCGCCAGCAGCTTGGCTCGAGAGAACACTGAAGCTTTCTTT
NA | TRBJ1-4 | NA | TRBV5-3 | CARSLAVTDATNEKLFF | TGTGCCAGAAGCTTGGCTGTGACAGATGCAACTAATGAAAAACTGTTTTTT
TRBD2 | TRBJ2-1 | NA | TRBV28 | CASSTGGLENNEQFF | TGTGCCAGCAGTACCGGGGGACTAGAAAACAATGAGCAGTTCTTC
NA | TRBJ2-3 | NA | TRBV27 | CASSNSRRATDTQYF | TGTGCCAGCAGCAATTCCCGGAGGGCCACAGATACGCAGTATTTT
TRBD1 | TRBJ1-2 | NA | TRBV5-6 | CASSPRRPGQGHYGYTF | TGTGCCAGCAGCCCGAGGAGGCCGGGACAGGGCCACTATGGCTACACCTTC
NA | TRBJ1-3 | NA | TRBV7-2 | CASSLDHFGGAGNTIYF | TGTGCCAGCAGCTTAGACCACTTCGGAGGGGCCGGAAACACCATATATTTT
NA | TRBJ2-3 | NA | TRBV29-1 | CSVEEAGLGPDTQYF | TGCAGCGTTGAAGAGGCAGGATTGGGCCCAGATACGCAGTATTTT
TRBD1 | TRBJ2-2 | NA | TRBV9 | CASSHGTGDTGELFF | TGTGCCAGCAGTCATGGGACAGGGGACACCGGGGAGCTGTTTTTT
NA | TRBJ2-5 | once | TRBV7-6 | CASSPRGGETQYF | TGTGCCAGCAGCCCCAGGGGAGGGGAGACCCAGTACTTC
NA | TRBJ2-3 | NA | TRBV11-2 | CASSSQGPPDTDTQYF | TGTGCCAGCAGCTCCCAGGGGCCCCCGGACACAGATACGCAGTATTTT
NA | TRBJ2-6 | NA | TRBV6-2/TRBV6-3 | CASRPKGPSGANVLTF | TGTGCCAGCAGACCTAAGGGGCCCTCTGGGGCCAACGTCCTGACTTTC
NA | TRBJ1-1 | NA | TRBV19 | CASSRPLVDYMNTEAFF | TGTGCCAGTAGTAGACCCCTCGTGGACTATATGAACACTGAAGCTTTCTTT
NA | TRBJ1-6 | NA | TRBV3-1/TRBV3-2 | CASSQLDGRGASPLHF | TGTGCCAGCAGCCAACTGGACGGGAGAGGGGCTTCACCCCTCCACTTT
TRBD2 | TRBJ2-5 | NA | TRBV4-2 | CASSLTSGTSGAQYF | TGTGCCAGCAGCCTCACTTCCGGGACTAGCGGGGCCCAGTACTTC
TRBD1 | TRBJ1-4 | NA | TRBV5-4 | CASSLWSTGEEKLFF | TGTGCCAGCAGCTTGTGGTCGACAGGGGAAGAAAAACTGTTTTTT